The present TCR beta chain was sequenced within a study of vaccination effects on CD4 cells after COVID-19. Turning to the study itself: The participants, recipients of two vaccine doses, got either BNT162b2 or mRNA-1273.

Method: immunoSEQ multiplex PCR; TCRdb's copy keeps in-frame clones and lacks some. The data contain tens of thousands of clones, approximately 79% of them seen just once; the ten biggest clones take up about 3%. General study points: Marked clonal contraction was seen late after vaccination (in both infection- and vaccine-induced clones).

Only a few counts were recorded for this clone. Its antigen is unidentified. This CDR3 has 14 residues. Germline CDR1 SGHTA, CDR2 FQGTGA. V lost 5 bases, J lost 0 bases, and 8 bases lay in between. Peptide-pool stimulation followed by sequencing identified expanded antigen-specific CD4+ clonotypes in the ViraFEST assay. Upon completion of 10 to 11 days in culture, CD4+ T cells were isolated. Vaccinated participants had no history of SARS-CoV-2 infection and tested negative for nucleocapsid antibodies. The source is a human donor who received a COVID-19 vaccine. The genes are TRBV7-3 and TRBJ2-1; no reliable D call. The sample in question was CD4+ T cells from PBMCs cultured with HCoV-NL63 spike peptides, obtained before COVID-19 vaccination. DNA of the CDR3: TGTGCCAGCAGCCCCCTAGGCTCCTACAATGAGCAGTTCTTC. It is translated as CASSPLGSYNEQFF. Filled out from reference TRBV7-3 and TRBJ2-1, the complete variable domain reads GAGVSQTPSNKVTEKGKYVELRCDPISGHTALYWYRQSLGQGPEFLIYFQGTGAADDSGLPNDRFFAVRPEGSVSTLKIQRTERGDSAVYLCASSPLGSYNEQFFGPGTRLTVL.